This passage covers 27 T cell receptor beta chains from one sample sequenced in a study of blood T cell repertoires in COVID-19. Assay used: immunoSEQ multiplex PCR; TCRdb lists only in-frame clones, some missing. Among approximately 300,000 clones, roughly 80% were seen once, and the ten largest hold about a sixth. Material: peripheral blood. Receptors were obtained from a person aged 65-85 years with COVID-19, enrolled during active disease.

The rearrangement links TRBV3-1 (or the pseudogene TRBV3-2) to TRBJ2-7; D is perhaps TRBD2 (5 bases). CDR3 length equals 12 residues. The V and J ends lost 4 bases and 4 bases respectively, with 8 bases between them. Per the germline V gene, CDR1 is LGHDT and CDR2 is YNNKEL (reference sequence). CDR3: CASSRREYEQYF. CDR3 sequence (DNA): TGTGCCAGCAGCCGCCGGGAATACGAGCAGTACTTC.

This chain uses TRBV18 with TRBJ2-3; D gene ambiguous. This CDR3 contains 15 residues. The germline gives CDR1 KGHSH, CDR2 LQKENI. V lost 3 bases to trimming and J lost 1 base, with 11 bases between them. The CDR3 loop is CASSPRRSGTDTQYF. The CDR3 DNA sequence: TGTGCCAGCTCACCGCGGCGGTCAGGCACAGATACGCAGTATTTT.

This clone was seen only a few times. The rearrangement joins TRBV14 to TRBJ1-2, with a tentative D call TRBD1 (5 bases). Looked up from germline, CDR1 is SGHDN and CDR2 is FVKESK. V was shortened by 0 bases and J by 6 bases, with 14 bases between the two germline ends. The CDR3 length is 15 residues. The CDR3 loop is CASSQDLRQGNGYTF. In nucleotides, the CDR3 is TGTGCCAGCAGCCAAGATCTTAGGCAGGGCAATGGCTACACCTTC. The full variable domain, rest sourced from reference TRBV14 and TRBJ1-2, is EAGVTQFPSHSVIEKGQTVTLRCDPISGHDNLYWYRRVMGKEIKFLLHFVKESKQDESGMPNNRFLAERTGGTYSTLKVQPAELEDSGVYFCASSQDLRQGNGYTFGSGTRLTVV.

This chain links TRBV18 with TRBJ1-5; TRBD1 might be the D (6 bases). The CDR3 covers 15 residues. CDR1 is KGHSH, CDR2 LQKENI, per germline. Trimming shortened V by 1 base and J by 6 bases, and 13 bases separated the two germline ends. CDR3 region: CASSPLSGGTQPQHF. The CDR3 nucleotides are TGTGCCAGCTCACCACTGTCTGGGGGCACTCAGCCCCAGCATTTT.

This chain links TRBV3-1 (or the pseudogene TRBV3-2) with TRBJ1-2, with TRBD1 as a possible D gene (5 bases). The germline V and J ends were trimmed by 3 bases and 8 bases, with 19 bases remaining between them. Germline CDR1 is LGHDT and CDR2 is YNNKEL (reference sequence). The CDR3 consists of 15 residues. CDR3 coding DNA: TGTGCCAGCAGCCACATACGGGACGGAGGGAAGGGCTACACCTTC. Protein: CASSHIRDGGKGYTF.

V gene TRBV30 combines with J gene TRBJ1-5; D uncertain. CDR3 length equals 18 residues. Germline V gene data show CDR1 as GTSNPN and CDR2 as SVGIG (reference sequence). The germline V and J ends were trimmed by 0 bases and 0 bases, with 18 bases remaining between them. The CDR3 region is CAWSVSGLGLYSNQPQHF. In DNA form, the CDR3 reads TGTGCCTGGAGTGTTAGCGGGTTAGGGCTATATAGCAATCAGCCCCAGCATTTT. The whole variable domain, filled in from reference TRBV30 and TRBJ1-5, reads SQTIHQWPATLVQPVGSPLSLECTVEGTSNPNLYWYRQAAGRGLQLLFYSVGIGQISSEVPQNLSASRPQDRQFILSSKKLLLSDSGFYLCAWSVSGLGLYSNQPQHFGDGTRLSIL.

The rearrangement joins TRBV19 to TRBJ2-2; tentative D call: TRBD2 (6 bases). V was cut by 7 bases and J by 5 bases, with 17 bases left in between. CDR3 length: 15 residues. Germline-derived CDR1 and CDR2 are LNHDA and SQIVND (reference sequence). CDR3 DNA sequence: TGTGCCAGTAAAGCCGTGACGGGAGTAACCGGGGAGCTGTTTTTT. Its protein is CASKAVTGVTGELFF.

V is TRBV19 and J is TRBJ1-5, with D unclear. Trimming took 1 base from V and 6 from J, leaving 4 bases between them. The CDR3 length is 12 residues. Germline V gene data show CDR1 as LNHDA and CDR2 as SQIVND (reference sequence). CDR3 in DNA: TGTGCCAGTAGTATAGCCGGTCAGCCCCAGCATTTT. Translation: CASSIAGQPQHF.

This CDR3 is CASSPPGNTGELFF. The CDR3 DNA sequence: TGTGCCAGCTCACCCCCAGGGAACACCGGGGAGCTGTTTTTT. This rearrangement joins TRBV18 to TRBJ2-2; D is ambiguous. Germline loops: CDR1 KGHSH, CDR2 LQKENI. This CDR3 has 14 residues. Trimming took 3 bases from V and 1 from J, leaving 6 bases between them.

The chain carries TRBV6-5 and TRBJ1-1; maybe TRBD1 (5 bases). The V gene's germline CDR1 is MNHEY and CDR2 SVGAGI. The CDR3 is 14 residues long. V lost 8 bases, J lost 1 base, and 14 bases lay in between. The CDR3 loop is CASQNPQGNTEAFF. The CDR3 region has the DNA TGTGCCAGCCAAAACCCCCAGGGGAACACTGAAGCTTTCTTT.

V is TRBV7-2 and J is TRBJ2-1, with 10 bases lining up with TRBD2. Germline V CDR1 and CDR2: SGHTA, FQGNSA. The CDR3 is made up of 18 amino acids. Unmatched junction bases numbered 17, after V lost 4 bases and J lost 8 bases. The CDR3 loop reads CASSSGVSGGAIVYEQFF. CDR3 nucleotide sequence: TGTGCCAGCAGCTCCGGGGTGAGCGGGGGGGCCATTGTATATGAGCAGTTCTTC.

A remark on this clone: This CDR3 is also generated by other DNA sequences in the sample. The gene calls are TRBV28 and TRBJ1-5, with TRBD1 identical over 8 bases. The ends lost 3 bases at V and 1 base at J; junction bases unmatched: 2. The CDR3 runs to 15 residues. Germline CDR1 and CDR2: MDHEN and SYDVKM. CDR3: CASSFGQGSNQPQHF. The CDR3, as DNA: TGTGCCAGCAGTTTCGGACAGGGAAGCAATCAGCCCCAGCATTTT.

The chain couples TRBV19 to TRBJ1-3, with 7 positions matching TRBD1. The CDR3 has 19 amino acids. V shed 6 bases, J shed 3 bases, and the junction held 20 bases outside the gene matches. Looked up from germline, CDR1 is LNHDA and CDR2 is SQIVND (reference sequence). CDR3 region: CASRNTGTDYPMGGNTIYF. The CDR3 DNA reads TGTGCCAGTAGGAATACCGGGACAGACTACCCTATGGGTGGAAACACCATATATTTT.

This clone was observed once. The V and J genes are TRBV28 and TRBJ2-1; D possibly corresponds to TRBD2 (6 bases). V lost 3 bases, J lost 0 bases, and 9 bases lay in between. Germline CDR1 reads MDHEN; CDR2 reads SYDVKM. There are 15 residues in the CDR3. The CDR3 here is CASSFRLGSYNEQFF. As DNA, the CDR3 is TGTGCCAGCAGTTTCCGACTAGGCTCCTACAATGAGCAGTTCTTC.

This clone appeared a single time. This chain uses TRBV19 with TRBJ1-2, with 7 bases fitting TRBD1. J gave up 4 bases and V 9 bases, and 11 bases lay outside the gene matches. The CDR3 extends over 14 amino acids. The germline gives CDR1 LNHDA, CDR2 SQIVND (reference sequence). This chain's CDR3 is CASLPGQTSYGYTF. CDR3 nucleotide sequence: TGTGCCAGCCTCCCGGGACAGACTTCCTATGGCTACACCTTC.

The rearrangement joins TRBV7-6 to TRBJ1-6, with 8 bases fitting TRBD1. This CDR3 is built from 15 residues. The V segment lost 4 bases and the J segment 9 bases; nucleotides outside the gene matches: 8. CDR1 is SGHVS and CDR2 is FNYEAQ in the germline V gene. The CDR3 region is CASSSLDRESSPLHF. DNA of the CDR3: TGTGCCAGCAGCTCGCTGGACAGGGAGAGTTCACCCCTCCACTTT.

V and J are TRBV5-4 and TRBJ2-7, with 9 bases fitting TRBD1. Losses at the gene ends were 4 bases for V and 4 bases for J; bases not matched to a gene: 9. Looked up from germline, CDR1 is SGHNT and CDR2 is YYREEE (reference sequence). There are 15 residues in the CDR3. The CDR3 region has the DNA TGTGCCAGCAGCGCCGCGTTGGGACAGGGATACGAGCAGTACTTC. Its protein product is CASSAALGQGYEQYF.

The gene calls are TRBV6-6 and TRBJ2-2, with D possibly matching TRBD1 (5 bases). The V gene's germline CDR1 is MNHNY and CDR2 SVGAGI (reference sequence). Deletions cut 6 bases from V and 7 bases from J, with 15 bases between. The CDR3 has 14 residues. This CDR3 reads CASSQLGPSGELFF. DNA for the CDR3: TGTGCCAGCAGCCAGCTGGGGCCGAGCGGGGAGCTGTTTTTT.

The chain combines TRBV10-2 with TRBJ1-4, with 9 nucleotides matching TRBD1. V shed 6 bases, J shed 6 bases, and the junction held 8 bases outside the gene matches. Germline loops: CDR1 WSHSY, CDR2 SAAADI. CDR3 length: 15 residues. Here the CDR3 DNA reads TGCGCCAGCAGGGGACAGGGAGGGGCGTATGAAAAACTGTTTTTT. Amino acid sequence: CASRGQGGAYEKLFF.

This sequence joins TRBV7-9 and TRBJ1-2; no definite D call. The CDR3 extends over 14 amino acids. Germline V gives CDR1 SEHNR, CDR2 FQNEAQ (reference sequence). V was shortened by 5 bases and J by 8 bases, with 18 bases between the two germline ends. The DNA for the CDR3 is TGTGCCAGCAGCCCTCAGAGATCCGCGGGGGGCTACACCTTC. This encodes CASSPQRSAGGYTF.

The rearrangement uses TRBV5-1 and TRBJ2-1; 7 nucleotides agree with TRBD2. V lost 3 bases to trimming and J lost 7 bases; unmatched junction nucleotides: 13. Germline-derived CDR1 and CDR2 are SGHRS and YFSETQ. This CDR3 spans 16 amino acids. CDR3 sequence (DNA): TGCGCCAGCAGCTCCCTGGGCGGGGGAGGGAGGAATGAGCAGTTCTTC. This codes for CASSSLGGGGRNEQFF.

The rearrangement joins TRBV9 to TRBJ1-1; perhaps TRBD1 as D (5 bases). The V end was cut by 0 bases, the J end by 8 bases, with 11 bases between. The CDR3 runs 13 residues. Germline assignment: CDR1 SGDLS and CDR2 YYNGEE. The CDR3 sequence: CASSVAFQGEAFF. CDR3 DNA: TGTGCCAGCAGCGTAGCTTTTCAGGGCGAAGCTTTCTTT.

This clone was detected only once. The chain carries TRBV4-3 and TRBJ1-1, with D unresolved. Trimming stripped 0 bases from V and 2 bases from J, with 7 bases between. The CDR3 runs to 14 residues. Germline V CDR1 and CDR2: LGHNA, YSLEER. This CDR3 reads CASSQDAGNTEAFF. In DNA form, the CDR3 reads TGCGCCAGCAGCCAAGATGCGGGAAACACTGAAGCTTTCTTT.

The chain employs TRBV5-6 and TRBJ2-7; D may be TRBD2 (5 bases). Germline V gene data show CDR1 as SGHDT and CDR2 as YYEEEE. V lost 4 bases and J 0 bases, leaving 11 bases between the germline ends. The CDR3 has 14 residues. The CDR3 DNA follows: TGTGCCAGCAGCGCTACCGGGGTCTCCTACGAGCAGTACTTC. Encoded protein: CASSATGVSYEQYF.

V usage is TRBV15 and J usage is TRBJ2-1; a weak D match, TRBD2 (6 bases). The length of the CDR3 is 12 residues. Germline CDR1 reads LNHNV; CDR2 reads YYDKDF (reference sequence). The V end lost 9 bases, the J end lost 5 bases, and 11 bases lay between the germline ends. CDR3 in DNA: TGTGCCACGGGACTGGGGGACAATGAGCAGTTCTTC. Protein sequence: CATGLGDNEQFF.

The rearrangement joins TRBV19 to TRBJ2-1, with a possible D match to TRBD2 (7 bases). This CDR3 contains 14 residues. Trimming stripped 9 bases from V and 7 bases from J, with 19 bases between. Per the germline V gene, CDR1 is LNHDA and CDR2 is SQIVND (reference sequence). The CDR3 sequence is CASSGQRGGNEQFF. The CDR3 DNA is TGTGCCAGCTCTGGACAGAGGGGGGGGAATGAGCAGTTCTTC.

This clone was seen once. The chain is built from TRBV18 and TRBJ1-3; D may be TRBD1 (5 bases). Germline V lookup: CDR1 KGHSH, CDR2 LQKENI. V lost 6 bases and J lost 0, with 12 bases in between. The CDR3 spans 15 residues. The CDR3 sequence is CASSPGTGSGNTIYF. The CDR3, as DNA: TGTGCCAGCTCCCCGGGTACAGGCTCTGGAAACACCATATATTTT.